Below, 11 T cell receptor beta chains from the same sample are listed, as sequenced in a study of T cells after yellow fever vaccination. TCRdb reprocessed the 5' RACE reads with MiXCR, giving one entry per CDR3 protein. The sample lists about 400,000 distinct CDR3 sequences, approximately 5.7% occurring once. The sample was PBMCs, taken 5 days after the yellow fever booster vaccination. The origin of the receptors is a man aged 30-40 years who received the YFV17D yellow fever vaccine.

The chain carries TRBV27 and TRBJ2-1, with a possible D match to TRBD2 (6 bases). CDR1 and CDR2 from the germline V gene are MNHEY and SMNVEV (reference sequence). The length of the CDR3 is 14 residues. The V and J ends lost 6 bases and 15 bases respectively, with 24 bases between them. The CDR3 loop is CASSSGLRGNKGFF. CDR3 nucleotides: TGTGCCAGCAGCTCCGGGCTCCGCGGGAATAAGGGGTTCTTC.

The V gene is TRBV24-1, the J gene TRBJ1-2, with D possibly being TRBD1 (6 bases). The germline CDR1 and CDR2 sequences are KGHDR and SFDVKD. This CDR3 is built from 13 residues. The ends were cut back, 4 bases at V and 14 bases at J, with 19 bases in the middle. In nucleotides, the CDR3 is TGTGCCACCAGTGACCTTGGGGGCAGGAGGTGGACCTTC. It specifies CATSDLGGRRWTF.

There are a few counts of this clonotype. This chain uses TRBV29-1 with TRBJ2-5, with D perhaps matching TRBD2 (5 bases). In germline, CDR1 is SQVTM, CDR2 ANQGSEA. Trimming stripped 7 bases from V and 2 bases from J, with 11 bases between. This CDR3 has 12 amino acids. The CDR3 bases are TGCAGCGGGGCGGGTTCACAAGAGACCCAGTACTTC. Its protein is CSGAGSQETQYF.

The chain joins TRBV27 to TRBJ2-5; maybe TRBD2 (6 bases). Trimming took 4 bases from V and 5 from J, leaving 20 bases between them. The germline V gene encodes CDR1 MNHEY and CDR2 SMNVEV (reference sequence). This CDR3 region has 16 residues. CDR3: CASSYGLKGAGETQYF. In nucleotides, the CDR3 is TGTGCCAGCAGTTATGGTCTAAAAGGCGCGGGGGAGACCCAGTACTTC.

The chain links TRBV24-1 to TRBJ2-1; 11 positions match TRBD2. V was pared by 4 bases and J by 12 bases, with 13 bases of the junction left unmatched. The germline gives CDR1 KGHDR, CDR2 SFDVKD. The CDR3 covers 16 residues. CDR3 sequence (DNA): TGTGCCACCAGTGACCTTACTAGCGGGGGCCGAGAAGCGCAGTTCTTC. Translation: CATSDLTSGGREAQFF.

The chain employs TRBV29-1 and TRBJ1-5; D remains unclear. Germline V CDR1 and CDR2: SQVTM, ANQGSEA. The V end lost 4 bases, the J end lost 4 bases, and 11 bases lay between the germline ends. The CDR3 is 13 amino acids. This CDR3 is CSVAEVQNQPQHF. In DNA form, the CDR3 reads TGCAGCGTTGCAGAGGTCCAGAATCAGCCCCAGCATTTT.

The gene calls are TRBV15 and TRBJ1-1; unclear D gene. The germline gives CDR1 LNHNV, CDR2 YYDKDF (reference sequence). The CDR3 covers 16 residues. Trimming took 2 bases from V and 1 from J, leaving 14 bases between them. The CDR3: CATSRPLGLENTEAFF. The CDR3 nucleotides are TGTGCCACCAGCAGACCCTTGGGCCTGGAGAACACTGAAGCTTTCTTT.

To note about this clonotype: Germline and junction disagree at one end, which may indicate a read error. This chain links TRBV5-1 with TRBJ2-1, with D uncertain. This CDR3 comprises 11 residues. Germline-derived CDR1 and CDR2 are SGHRS and YFSETQ. Written as DNA, the CDR3 is TGCGCCAGCAGCTTAGAAAATGTGCAGTTCTTC. This codes for CASSLENVQFF. The variable domain in full, completed from reference TRBV5-1 and TRBJ2-1, reads KAGVTQTPRYLIKTRGQQVTLSCSPISGHRSVSWYQQTPGQGLQFLFEYFSETQRNKGNFPGRFSGRQFSNSRSEMNVSTLELGDSALYLCASSLENVQFFGPGTRLTVL.

Remarks on this clonotype: A much larger clone differs by one base, so this may be a read error. The chain couples TRBV29-1 to TRBJ2-2; no clear D gene. V lost 5 bases and J lost 9, with 10 bases in between. Germline V gene data show CDR1 as SQVTM and CDR2 as ANQGSEA. The CDR3 loop spans 11 amino acids. The CDR3 DNA follows: TGCAGCGTTACAGCAGGCCGGGAGCTGTTTTTT. Its translation: CSVTAGRELFF.

The sample holds many counts of this clonotype. The chain combines TRBV5-1 with TRBJ2-3, with D perhaps TRBD1 (6 bases). CDR1 and CDR2 from the germline V gene are SGHRS and YFSETQ. V was trimmed by 0 bases and J by 3 bases, leaving 11 bases between them. The CDR3 is 15 residues long. CDR3: CASSLGTGKTDTQYF. CDR3 nucleotides: TGCGCCAGCAGCTTGGGTACAGGGAAAACAGATACGCAGTATTTT.

This clonotype was seen repeatedly, ten times or more. The chain employs TRBV6-5 and TRBJ2-7, with D maybe TRBD2 (5 bases). The V gene lost 2 bases and the J gene lost 6 bases, with 11 bases spanning the gap. The CDR3 runs to 13 residues. Germline CDR1 and CDR2: MNHEY and SVGAGI. CDR3 sequence (DNA): TGTGCCAGCAGTTACAGGTCGGGGTTCGAGCAGTACTTC. Encoded protein: CASSYRSGFEQYF.